This passage covers 8 T cell receptor beta chains from one sample sequenced in a study of T cells in Graves' hyperthyroidism and ophthalmopathy. From RNA transcripts, TCR beta CDR3 regions were amplified. TCR CDR3 underwent first-round RT-PCR with the HTBI primer set. TCRdb reanalysed the multiplex PCR reads using MiXCR and keeps one entry per CDR3 protein. Here the sample spans some 500,000 distinct CDR3 sequences, roughly a quarter being singletons. Sequencing used blood. These receptors were taken from a woman under 40 with Graves' ophthalmopathy.

This clonotype appeared many times. In this CDR3 the conserved last residue, phenylalanine or tryptophan, is missing, so a read error is likely. The gene calls are TRBV27 and TRBJ1-1, with a tentative D call TRBD1 (5 bases). V was cut by 2 bases and J by 3 bases, with 10 bases left in between. The V gene's germline CDR1 is MNHEY and CDR2 SMNVEV (reference sequence). The length of the CDR3 is 14 residues. The CDR3 protein is CASSLGGSYTEAFL. CDR3 coding DNA: TGTGCCAGCAGTTTAGGGGGGTCCTACACTGAAGCTTTCCTT.

The chain couples TRBV30 to TRBJ2-5; D unclear. The CDR3 loop spans 12 amino acids. The germline CDR1 and CDR2 sequences are GTSNPN and SVGIG (reference sequence). The V end was cut by 1 base, the J end by 5 bases, with 8 bases between. The DNA for the CDR3 is TGTGCCTGGAGTGCGGTCGGGGAGACCCAGTACTTC. Protein product: CAWSAVGETQYF.

The V and J genes are TRBV6-1 and TRBJ1-5, with 7 bases aligning to TRBD1. This CDR3 contains 16 residues. Germline values: CDR1 MNHNS, CDR2 SASEGT. The trim removed 8 bases at V and 0 bases at J, leaving 10 bases unmatched. The CDR3 nucleotides read TGTGCCAGCGGTAGCAGGGGGGGATATAGCAATCAGCCCCAGCATTTT. As protein: CASGSRGGYSNQPQHF.

The V gene is TRBV5-1, the J gene TRBJ2-5; possible D gene TRBD1, 5 bases. CDR1 and CDR2 (germline): SGHRS, YFSETQ. V lost 0 bases and J lost 4, with 10 bases in between. This CDR3 contains 14 residues. The CDR3 here is CASSLGRVAETQYF. The CDR3 DNA reads TGCGCCAGCAGCTTGGGCAGGGTGGCAGAGACCCAGTACTTC.

This clonotype was observed at least ten times. The gene calls are TRBV5-1 and TRBJ1-1; the D gene is possibly TRBD1 (6 bases). Germline CDR1 is SGHRS and CDR2 is YFSETQ. The CDR3 is 16 amino acids. V was clipped by 3 bases and J by 5 bases, with 20 bases between them. The CDR3 is CASSSWGGAGKTEAFF. The CDR3 DNA reads as TGCGCCAGCAGCTCTTGGGGGGGCGCCGGTAAAACTGAAGCTTTCTTT.

V is TRBV12-3 or TRBV12-4 and J is TRBJ1-2; D is ambiguous. The ends were cut back, 5 bases at V and 4 bases at J, with 20 bases in the middle. There are 16 residues in the CDR3. The DNA of the CDR3 is TGTGCCAGCAGTCGGCTAATGACGGCTACGGGCTATGGCTACACCTTC. This translates into CASSRLMTATGYGYTF.

The chain combines TRBV3-1 with TRBJ1-1; no clear D gene. There are 18 residues in the CDR3. V lost 5 bases to trimming and J lost 0 bases, with 22 bases between them. CDR1 and CDR2 (germline): LGHDT, YNNKEL (reference sequence). The CDR3 DNA is TGTGCCAGCAGCGCTCTGCTCTCCGAGGGTCTAATGAACACTGAAGCTTTCTTT. As protein: CASSALLSEGLMNTEAFF.

The J gene is TRBJ1-1, the V gene TRBV10-3, with TRBD1 matching 9 bases. Germline trimming cut 8 bases from V and 8 bases from J; bases unmatched to any gene: 6. The CDR3 has 12 amino acids. Germline V gene lookup returns CDR1 ENHRY and CDR2 SYGVKD. CDR3 DNA: TGTGCCATCCCGGGACAGGGCGGAGAAGCTTTCTTT. It specifies CAIPGQGGEAFF.